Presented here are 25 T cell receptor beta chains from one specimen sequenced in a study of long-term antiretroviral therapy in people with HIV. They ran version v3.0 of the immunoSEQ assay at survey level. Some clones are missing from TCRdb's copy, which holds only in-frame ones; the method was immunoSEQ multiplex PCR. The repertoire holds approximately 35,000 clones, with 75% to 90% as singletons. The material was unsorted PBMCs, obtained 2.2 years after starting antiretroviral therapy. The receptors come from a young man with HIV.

CDR3 protein: CASSLHRVDEQYF. CDR3 nucleotide sequence: TGTGCCAGCAGCTTACACAGGGTCGACGAGCAGTACTTC. This chain links TRBV7-9 with TRBJ2-7; possible D gene TRBD1, 6 bases. Germline CDR1 and CDR2: SEHNR and FQNEAQ (reference sequence). This CDR3 has 13 amino acids. V was clipped by 2 bases and J by 5 bases, with 10 bases between them.

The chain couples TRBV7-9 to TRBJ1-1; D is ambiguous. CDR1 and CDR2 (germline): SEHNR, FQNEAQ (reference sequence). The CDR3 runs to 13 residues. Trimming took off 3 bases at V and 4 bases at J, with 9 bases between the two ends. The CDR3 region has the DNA TGTGCCAGCAGCTTTACGGAGGGCACTGAAGCTTTCTTT. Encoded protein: CASSFTEGTEAFF.

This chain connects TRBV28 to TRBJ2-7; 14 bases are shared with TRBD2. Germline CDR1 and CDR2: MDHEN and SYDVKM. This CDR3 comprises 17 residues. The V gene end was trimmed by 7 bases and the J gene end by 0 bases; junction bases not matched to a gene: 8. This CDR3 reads CASTGTSGSQSSYEQYF. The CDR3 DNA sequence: TGTGCCAGCACCGGGACTAGCGGGAGCCAGAGCTCCTACGAGCAGTACTTC.

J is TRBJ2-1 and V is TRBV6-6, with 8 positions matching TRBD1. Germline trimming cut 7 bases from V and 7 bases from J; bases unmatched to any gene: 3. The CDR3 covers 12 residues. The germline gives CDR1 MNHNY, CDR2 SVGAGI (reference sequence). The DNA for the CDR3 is TGTGCCAGCACCACAGGGGGAAATGAGCAGTTCTTC. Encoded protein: CASTTGGNEQFF.

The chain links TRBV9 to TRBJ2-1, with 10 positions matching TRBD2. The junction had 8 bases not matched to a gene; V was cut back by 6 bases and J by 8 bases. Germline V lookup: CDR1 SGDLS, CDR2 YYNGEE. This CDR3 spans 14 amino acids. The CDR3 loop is CASNQREGGYEQFF. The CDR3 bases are TGTGCCAGCAACCAGCGGGAGGGTGGGTATGAGCAGTTCTTC.

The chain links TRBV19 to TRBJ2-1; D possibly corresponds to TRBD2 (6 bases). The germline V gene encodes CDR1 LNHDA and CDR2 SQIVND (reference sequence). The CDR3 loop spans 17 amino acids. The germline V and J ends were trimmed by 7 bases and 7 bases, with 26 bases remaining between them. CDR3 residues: CASTKRELAINGNEQFF. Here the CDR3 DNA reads TGTGCCAGTACCAAACGGGAACTAGCAATAAATGGGAATGAGCAGTTCTTC.

In DNA form, the CDR3 reads TGCGCCAGCAAAGGGGTTCCCGGGGAGCTGTTTTTT. Translation: CASKGVPGELFF. This chain uses TRBV5-1 with TRBJ2-2, with D tentatively TRBD1 (5 bases). V gave up 6 bases and J gave up 6 bases, with 9 bases separating them. The CDR3 has 12 residues. Germline V CDR1 and CDR2: SGHRS, YFSETQ.

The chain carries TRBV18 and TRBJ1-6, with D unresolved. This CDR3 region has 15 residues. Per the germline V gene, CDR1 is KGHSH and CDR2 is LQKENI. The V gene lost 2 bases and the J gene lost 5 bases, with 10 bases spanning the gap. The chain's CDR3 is CASSPGQPDNSPLHF. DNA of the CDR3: TGTGCCAGCTCACCAGGGCAGCCGGATAATTCACCCCTCCACTTT.

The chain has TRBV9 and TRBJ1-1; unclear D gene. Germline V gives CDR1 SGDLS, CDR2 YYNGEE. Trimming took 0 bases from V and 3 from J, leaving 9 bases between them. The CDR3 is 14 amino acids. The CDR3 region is CASSVDLGYTEAFF. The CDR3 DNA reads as TGTGCCAGCAGCGTAGATTTGGGGTACACTGAAGCTTTCTTT.

This chain's CDR3 is CASSQDGVTQYF. Here the CDR3 DNA reads TGCGCCAGCAGCCAAGATGGGGTTACCCAGTACTTC. The chain employs TRBV4-1 and TRBJ2-5, with D uncertain. V lost 0 bases and J 8 bases, leaving 7 bases between the germline ends. The CDR3 contains 12 residues. The germline V gene encodes CDR1 MGHRA and CDR2 YSYEKL.

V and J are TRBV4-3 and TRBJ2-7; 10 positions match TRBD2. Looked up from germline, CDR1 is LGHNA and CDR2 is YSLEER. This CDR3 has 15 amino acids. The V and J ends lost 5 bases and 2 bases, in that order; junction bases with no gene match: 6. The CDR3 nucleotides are TGCGCCAGCAGCGCCGGGACTAGCGCACCCTACGAGCAGTACTTC. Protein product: CASSAGTSAPYEQYF.

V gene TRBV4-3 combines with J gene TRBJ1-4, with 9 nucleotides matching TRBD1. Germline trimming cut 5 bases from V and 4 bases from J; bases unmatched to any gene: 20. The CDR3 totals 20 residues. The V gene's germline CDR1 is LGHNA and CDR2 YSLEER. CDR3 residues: CASSKLMAETGGADNEKLFF. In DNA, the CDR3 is TGCGCCAGCAGCAAACTTATGGCGGAAACAGGGGGCGCGGATAATGAAAAACTGTTTTTT.

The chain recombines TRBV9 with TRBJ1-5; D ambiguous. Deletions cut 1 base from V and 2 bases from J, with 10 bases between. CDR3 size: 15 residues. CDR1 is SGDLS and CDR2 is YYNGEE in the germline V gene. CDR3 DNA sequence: TGTGCCAGCAGCGTATCGGCGGCTCGCAATCAGCCCCAGCATTTT. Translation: CASSVSAARNQPQHF.

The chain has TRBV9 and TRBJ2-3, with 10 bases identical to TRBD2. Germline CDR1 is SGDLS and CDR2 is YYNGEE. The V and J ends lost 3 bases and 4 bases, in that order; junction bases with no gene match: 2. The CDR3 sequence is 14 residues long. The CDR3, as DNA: TGTGCCAGCAGCGAGAGCGGGGGGGCAGATACGCAGTATTTT. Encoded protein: CASSESGGADTQYF.

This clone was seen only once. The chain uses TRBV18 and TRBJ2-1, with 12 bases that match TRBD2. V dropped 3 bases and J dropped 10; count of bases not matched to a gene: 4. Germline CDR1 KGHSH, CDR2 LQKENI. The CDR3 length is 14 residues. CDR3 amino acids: CASSPGLAGLEQFF. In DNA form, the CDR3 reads TGTGCCAGCTCACCGGGACTAGCGGGTCTCGAGCAGTTCTTC.

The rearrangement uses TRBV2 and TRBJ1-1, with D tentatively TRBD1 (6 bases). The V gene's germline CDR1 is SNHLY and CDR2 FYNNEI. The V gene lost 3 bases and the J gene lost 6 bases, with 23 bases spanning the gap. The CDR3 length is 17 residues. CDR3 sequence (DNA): TGTGCCAGCAGTGAGTCATTACTAGGGGGGTCTTCCGCTGAAGCTTTCTTT. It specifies CASSESLLGGSSAEAFF.

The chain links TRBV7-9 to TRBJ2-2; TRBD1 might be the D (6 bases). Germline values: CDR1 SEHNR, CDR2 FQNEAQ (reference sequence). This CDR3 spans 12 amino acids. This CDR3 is CGWWGPTGELFF. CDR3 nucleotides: TGTGGTTGGTGGGGGCCCACCGGGGAGCTGTTTTTT.

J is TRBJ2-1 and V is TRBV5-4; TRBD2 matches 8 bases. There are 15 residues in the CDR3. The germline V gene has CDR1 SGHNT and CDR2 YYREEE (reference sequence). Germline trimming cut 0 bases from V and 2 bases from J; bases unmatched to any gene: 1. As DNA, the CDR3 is TGTGCCAGCAGCTTGGCGGGGGGGACCTACAATGAGCAGTTCTTC. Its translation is CASSLAGGTYNEQFF.

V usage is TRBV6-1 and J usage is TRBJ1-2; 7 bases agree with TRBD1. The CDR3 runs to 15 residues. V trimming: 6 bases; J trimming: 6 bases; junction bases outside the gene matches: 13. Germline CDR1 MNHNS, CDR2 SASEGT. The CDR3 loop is CASRTGTEASNGYTF. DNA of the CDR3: TGTGCCAGCAGGACCGGGACAGAAGCTTCCAATGGCTACACCTTC.

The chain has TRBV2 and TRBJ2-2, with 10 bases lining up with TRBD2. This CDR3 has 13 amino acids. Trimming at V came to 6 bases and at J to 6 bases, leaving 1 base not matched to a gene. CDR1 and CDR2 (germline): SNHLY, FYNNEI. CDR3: CASRLAGPGELFF. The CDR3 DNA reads TGTGCCAGCAGACTAGCGGGGCCCGGGGAGCTGTTTTTT. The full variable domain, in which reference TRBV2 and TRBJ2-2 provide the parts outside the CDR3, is EPEVTQTPSHQVTQMGQEVILRCVPISNHLYFYWYRQILGQKVEFLVSFYNNEISEKSEIFDDQFSVERPDGSNFTLKIRSTKLEDSAMYFCASRLAGPGELFFGEGSRLTVL.

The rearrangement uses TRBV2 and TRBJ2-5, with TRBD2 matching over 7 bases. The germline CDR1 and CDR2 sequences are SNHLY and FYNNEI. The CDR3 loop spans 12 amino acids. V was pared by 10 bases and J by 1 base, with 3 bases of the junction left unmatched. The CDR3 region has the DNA TGTGCCACCGGGGGGAGCCAAGAGACCCAGTACTTC. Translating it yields CATGGSQETQYF.

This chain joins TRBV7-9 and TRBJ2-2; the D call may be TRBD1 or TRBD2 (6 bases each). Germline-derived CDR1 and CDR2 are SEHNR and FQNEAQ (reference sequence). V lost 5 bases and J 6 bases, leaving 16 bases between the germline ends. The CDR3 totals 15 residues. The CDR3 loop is CASSPQRGAPGELFF. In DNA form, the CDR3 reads TGTGCCAGCAGCCCCCAAAGGGGGGCCCCCGGGGAGCTGTTTTTT.

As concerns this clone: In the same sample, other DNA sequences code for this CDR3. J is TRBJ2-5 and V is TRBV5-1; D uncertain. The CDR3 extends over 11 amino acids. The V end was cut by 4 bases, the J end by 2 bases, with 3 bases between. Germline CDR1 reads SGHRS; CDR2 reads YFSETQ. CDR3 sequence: CASSEQETQYF. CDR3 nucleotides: TGCGCCAGCAGCGAACAAGAGACCCAGTACTTC.

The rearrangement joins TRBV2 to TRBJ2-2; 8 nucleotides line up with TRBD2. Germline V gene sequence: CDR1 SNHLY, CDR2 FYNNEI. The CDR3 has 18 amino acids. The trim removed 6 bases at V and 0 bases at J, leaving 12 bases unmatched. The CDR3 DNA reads TGTGCCAGCAGGGGGACTAGACTTACTTCTTCGAACACCGGGGAGCTGTTTTTT. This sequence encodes CASRGTRLTSSNTGELFF.

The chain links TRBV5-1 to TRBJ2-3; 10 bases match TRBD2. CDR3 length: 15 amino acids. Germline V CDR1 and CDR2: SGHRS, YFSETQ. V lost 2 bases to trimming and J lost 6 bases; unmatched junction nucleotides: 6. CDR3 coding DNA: TGCGCCAGCAGCTTTTTTAGCGGGGGGTTGGATACGCAGTATTTT. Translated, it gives CASSFFSGGLDTQYF.